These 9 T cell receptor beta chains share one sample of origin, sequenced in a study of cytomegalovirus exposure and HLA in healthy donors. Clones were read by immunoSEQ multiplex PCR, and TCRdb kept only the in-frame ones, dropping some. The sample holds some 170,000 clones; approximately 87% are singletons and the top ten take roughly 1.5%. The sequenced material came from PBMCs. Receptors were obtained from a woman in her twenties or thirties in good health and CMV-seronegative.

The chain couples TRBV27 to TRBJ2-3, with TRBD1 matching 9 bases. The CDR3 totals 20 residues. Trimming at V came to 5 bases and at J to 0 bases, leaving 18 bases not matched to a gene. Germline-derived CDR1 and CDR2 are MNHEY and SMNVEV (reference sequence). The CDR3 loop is CASSPTTGTGTHTSTDTQYF. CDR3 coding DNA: TGTGCCAGCAGTCCAACCACCGGGACAGGGACACATACTAGCACAGATACGCAGTATTTT.

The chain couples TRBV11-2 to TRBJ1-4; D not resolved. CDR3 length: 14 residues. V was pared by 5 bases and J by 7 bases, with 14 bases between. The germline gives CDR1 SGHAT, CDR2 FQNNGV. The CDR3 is CASSPGRRGEKLFF. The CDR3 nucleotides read TGTGCCAGCAGCCCCGGGAGGCGGGGTGAAAAACTGTTTTTT.

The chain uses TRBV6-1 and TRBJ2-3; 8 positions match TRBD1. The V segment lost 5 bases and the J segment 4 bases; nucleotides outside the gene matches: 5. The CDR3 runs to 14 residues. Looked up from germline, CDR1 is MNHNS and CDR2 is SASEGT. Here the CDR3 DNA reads TGTGCCAGCAGTCCGACAGGGGATGCAGATACGCAGTATTTT. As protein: CASSPTGDADTQYF.

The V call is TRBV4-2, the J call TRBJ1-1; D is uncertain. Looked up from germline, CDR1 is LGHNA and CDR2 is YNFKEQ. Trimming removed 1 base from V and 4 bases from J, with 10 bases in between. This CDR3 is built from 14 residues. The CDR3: CASSQVATPTEAFF. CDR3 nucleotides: TGTGCCAGCAGCCAAGTAGCGACACCCACTGAAGCTTTCTTT.

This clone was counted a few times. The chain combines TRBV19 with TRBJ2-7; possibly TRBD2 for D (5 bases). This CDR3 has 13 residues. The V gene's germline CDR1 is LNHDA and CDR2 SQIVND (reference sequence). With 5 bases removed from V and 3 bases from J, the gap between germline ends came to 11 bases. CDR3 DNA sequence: TGTGCCAGTAGTGTCCGGGAAAACTACGAGCAGTACTTC. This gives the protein CASSVRENYEQYF. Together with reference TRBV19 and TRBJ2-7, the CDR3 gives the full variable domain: DGGITQSPKYLFRKEGQNVTLSCEQNLNHDAMYWYRQDPGQGLRLIYYSQIVNDFQKGDIAEGYSVSREKKESFPLTVTSAQKNPTAFYLCASSVRENYEQYFGPGTRLTVT.

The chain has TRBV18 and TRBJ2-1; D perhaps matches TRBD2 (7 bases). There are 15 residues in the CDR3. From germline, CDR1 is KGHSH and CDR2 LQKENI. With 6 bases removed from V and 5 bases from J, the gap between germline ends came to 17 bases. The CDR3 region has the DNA TGTGCCAGCTCCCTCCCGGGGGGCTACGACAATGAGCAGTTCTTC. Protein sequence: CASSLPGGYDNEQFF. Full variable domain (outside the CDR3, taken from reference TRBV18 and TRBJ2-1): NAGVMQNPRHLVRRRGQEARLRCSPMKGHSHVYWYRQLPEEGLKFMVYLQKENIIDESGMPKERFSAEFPKEGPSILRIQQVVRGDSAAYFCASSLPGGYDNEQFFGPGTRLTVL.

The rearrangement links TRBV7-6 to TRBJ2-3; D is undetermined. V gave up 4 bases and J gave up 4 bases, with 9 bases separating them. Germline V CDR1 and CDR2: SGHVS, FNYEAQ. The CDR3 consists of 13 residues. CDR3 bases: TGTGCCAGCAGCTCACGGGTCGCAGATACGCAGTATTTT. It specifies CASSSRVADTQYF.

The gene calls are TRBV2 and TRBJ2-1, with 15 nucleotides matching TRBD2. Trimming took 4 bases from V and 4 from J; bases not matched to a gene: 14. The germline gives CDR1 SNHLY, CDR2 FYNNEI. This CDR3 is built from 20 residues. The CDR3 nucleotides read TGTGCCAGCAGTGGACCCGGGACTAGCGGGGGGTACAAAGCTTACAATGAGCAGTTCTTC. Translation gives CASSGPGTSGGYKAYNEQFF.

The CDR3 spells CASSLPPGTPTYEQYF. The CDR3 nucleotides are TGTGCCAGCAGTTTGCCCCCCGGGACACCAACCTACGAGCAGTACTTC. The gene calls are TRBV27 and TRBJ2-7; D perhaps matches TRBD1 (6 bases). CDR3 length: 16 residues. Trimming cost V 3 bases and J 2 bases, with 17 bases left between them. CDR1 is MNHEY, CDR2 SMNVEV, per germline (reference sequence).